The sequence of this T cell receptor beta chain was determined in a study of blood T cell repertoires in COVID-19. Study details: There were acute and convalescent COVID-19 samples, and they came from the United States, Italy and Spain. T cells, B-cell-depleted T cells, or PBMCs provided the cDNA or gDNA that served as material.

CDR3 length: 14 residues. The germline CDR1 and CDR2 sequences are KGHSH and LQKENI. The V end was cut by 1 base, the J end by 3 bases, with 10 bases between. Per the authors' pipeline: Using reference gene primer amplification, nucleated cell counts were estimated. The table came from immunoSEQ multiplex PCR; TCRdb's copy has only in-frame clones and leaves some out. The V and J calls and clone size were taken over from that table, and D and trimming were inferred from the DNA. This table has roughly 290,000 clones, around 82% appearing once. While infection was still active, Seattle patients were enrolled and then followed longitudinally.

V and J are TRBV18 and TRBJ2-7, with D tentatively TRBD1 (6 bases). The sequence was collected from a person aged 65 to 79 with COVID-19, enrolled during active disease. Sequenced input: peripheral blood. The CDR3 reads CASSPRQGLYEQYF. The CDR3 DNA sequence: TGTGCCAGCTCACCACGGCAGGGGCTCTACGAGCAGTACTTC.